Reported below is one T cell receptor (beta chain). 13 Jbeta primers and 60 Vbeta primers were used for the PCR. Produced via immunoSEQ multiplex PCR; TCRdb's table is partial and in-frame only. The sample holds approximately 170,000 clones, around 68% seen once. This record comes from a study of cytomegalovirus exposure and HLA in healthy donors. This CDR3 spans 12 amino acids. The V gene's germline CDR1 is SGHKS and CDR2 YYEKEE (reference sequence). The V end lost 4 bases, the J end lost 7 bases, and 11 bases lay between the germline ends. This TCR was recovered from a man aged 40-49 years in good health and CMV-seronegative. Specimen: PBMCs. This chain uses TRBV5-5 with TRBJ1-2; a weak D match, TRBD1 (5 bases). CDR3 loop: CASSLGVAGYTF. The CDR3 DNA reads TGTGCCAGCAGCCTAGGGGTGGCTGGCTACACCTTC.